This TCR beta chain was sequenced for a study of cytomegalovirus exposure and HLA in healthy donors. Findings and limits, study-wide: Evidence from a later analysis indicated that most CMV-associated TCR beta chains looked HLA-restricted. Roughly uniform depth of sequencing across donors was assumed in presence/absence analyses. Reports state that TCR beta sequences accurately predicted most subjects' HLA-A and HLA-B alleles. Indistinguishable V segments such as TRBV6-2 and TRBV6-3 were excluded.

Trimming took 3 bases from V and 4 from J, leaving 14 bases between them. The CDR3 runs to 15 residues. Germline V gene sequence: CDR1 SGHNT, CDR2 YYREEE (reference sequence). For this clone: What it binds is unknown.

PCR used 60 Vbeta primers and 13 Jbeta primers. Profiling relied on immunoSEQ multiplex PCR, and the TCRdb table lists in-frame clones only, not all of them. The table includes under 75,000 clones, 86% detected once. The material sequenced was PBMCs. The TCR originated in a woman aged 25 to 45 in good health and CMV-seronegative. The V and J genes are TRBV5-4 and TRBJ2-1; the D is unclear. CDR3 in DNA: TGTGCCAGCAGCTCGCGTCCCGGAGATTACAATGAGCAGTTCTTC. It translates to CASSSRPGDYNEQFF.